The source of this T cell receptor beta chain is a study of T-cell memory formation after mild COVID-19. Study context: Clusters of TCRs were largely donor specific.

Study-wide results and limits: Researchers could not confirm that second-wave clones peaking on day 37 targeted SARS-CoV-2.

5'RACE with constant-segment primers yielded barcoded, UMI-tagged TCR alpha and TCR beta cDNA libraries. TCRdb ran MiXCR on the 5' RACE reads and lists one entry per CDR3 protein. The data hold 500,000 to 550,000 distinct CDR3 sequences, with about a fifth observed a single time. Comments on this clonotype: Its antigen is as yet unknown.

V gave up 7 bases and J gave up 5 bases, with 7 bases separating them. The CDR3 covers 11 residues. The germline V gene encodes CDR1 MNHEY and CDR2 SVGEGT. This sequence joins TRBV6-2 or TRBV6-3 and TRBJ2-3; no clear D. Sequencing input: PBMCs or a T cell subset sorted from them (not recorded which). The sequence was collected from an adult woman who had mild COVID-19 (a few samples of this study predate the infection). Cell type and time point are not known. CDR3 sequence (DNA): TGTGCCAGCACCGATCGAGATACGCAGTATTTT. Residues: CASTDRDTQYF.